Reported below is one T cell receptor (beta chain). The antigen is undetermined. The sample belongs to a study of cytomegalovirus exposure and HLA in healthy donors. For the study at large: Researchers found that around 80% of 398 genotyped donors fell within the Caucasian-associated ancestry cluster. Findings and limits, study-wide: Accurate prediction of most subjects' HLA-A and HLA-B alleles from TCR beta sequences was reported. A list of more than 150 TCR beta chains associated with cytomegalovirus was given. Per a later analysis, fewer than 20,000 TCR beta sequences showed association with HLA alleles at 0.05 false discovery rate.

A multiplex PCR was run with 60 Vbeta primers and 13 Jbeta primers. TCRdb's copy holds only in-frame clones and misses some; the assay was immunoSEQ multiplex PCR. The data show 180,000 or so clones, about three quarters seen once. V was pared by 6 bases and J by 4 bases, with 7 bases of the junction left unmatched. This CDR3 comprises 16 residues. Germline V gene data show CDR1 as SGHTA and CDR2 as FQGNSA. This TCR derives from a man aged 50-60 years in good health and CMV-seropositive. The J gene is TRBJ2-1, the V gene TRBV7-2; the match to TRBD2 covers 12 bases. Sequenced sample: PBMCs. Here the CDR3 DNA reads TGTGCCAGCAGTTCTCTAGCGGGGGGGTCATACAATGAGCAGTTCTTC. It yields the protein CASSSLAGGSYNEQFF. Supplemented by reference TRBV7-2 and TRBJ2-1, the full variable domain reads GAGVSQSPSNKVTEKGKDVELRCDPISGHTALYWYRQSLGQGLEFLIYFQGNSAPDKSGLPSDRFSAERTGGSVSTLTIQRTQQEDSAVYLCASSSLAGGSYNEQFFGPGTRLTVL.